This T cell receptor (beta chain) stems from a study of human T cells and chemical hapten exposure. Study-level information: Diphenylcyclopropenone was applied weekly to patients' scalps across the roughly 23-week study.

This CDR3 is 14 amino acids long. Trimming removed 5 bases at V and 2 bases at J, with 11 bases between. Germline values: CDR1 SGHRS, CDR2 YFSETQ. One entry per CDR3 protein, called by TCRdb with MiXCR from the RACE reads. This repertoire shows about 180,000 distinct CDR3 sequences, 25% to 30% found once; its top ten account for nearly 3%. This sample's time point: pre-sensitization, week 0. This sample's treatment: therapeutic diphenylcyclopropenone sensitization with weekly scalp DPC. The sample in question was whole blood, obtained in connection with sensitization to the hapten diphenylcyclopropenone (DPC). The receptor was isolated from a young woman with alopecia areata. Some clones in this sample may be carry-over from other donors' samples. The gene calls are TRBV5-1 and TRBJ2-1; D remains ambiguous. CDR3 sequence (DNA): TGCGCCAGCAGACCGGCAGTTACCTACAATGAGCAGTTCTTC. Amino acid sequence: CASRPAVTYNEQFF.